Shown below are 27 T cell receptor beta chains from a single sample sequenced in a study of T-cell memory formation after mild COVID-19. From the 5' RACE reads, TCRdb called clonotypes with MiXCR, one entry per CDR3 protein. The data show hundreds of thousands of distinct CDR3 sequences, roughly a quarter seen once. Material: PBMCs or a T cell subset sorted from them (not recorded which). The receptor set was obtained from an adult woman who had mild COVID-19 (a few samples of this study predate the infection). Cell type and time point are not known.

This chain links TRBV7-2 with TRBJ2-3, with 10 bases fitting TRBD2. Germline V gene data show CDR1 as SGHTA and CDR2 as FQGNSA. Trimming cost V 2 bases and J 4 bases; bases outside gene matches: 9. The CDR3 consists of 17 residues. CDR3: CASSLWSSGSRADTQYF. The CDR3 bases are TGTGCCAGCAGCTTATGGTCTAGCGGGAGTAGAGCAGATACGCAGTATTTT.

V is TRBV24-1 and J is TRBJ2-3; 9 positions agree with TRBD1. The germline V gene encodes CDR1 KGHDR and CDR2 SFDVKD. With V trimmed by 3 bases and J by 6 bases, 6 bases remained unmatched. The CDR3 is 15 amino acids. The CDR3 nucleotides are TGTGCCACCAGTGATGCCGGGACAGGGTGGGATACGCAGTATTTT. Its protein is CATSDAGTGWDTQYF.

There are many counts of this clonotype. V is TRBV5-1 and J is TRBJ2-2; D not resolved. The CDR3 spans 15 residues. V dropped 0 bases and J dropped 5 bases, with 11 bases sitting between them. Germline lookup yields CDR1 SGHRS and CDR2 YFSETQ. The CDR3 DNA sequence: TGCGCCAGCAGCTTGGCTGAGCTACAGACCGGGGAGCTGTTTTTT. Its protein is CASSLAELQTGELFF. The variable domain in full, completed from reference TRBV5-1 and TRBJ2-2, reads KAGVTQTPRYLIKTRGQQVTLSCSPISGHRSVSWYQQTPGQGLQFLFEYFSETQRNKGNFPGRFSGRQFSNSRSEMNVSTLELGDSALYLCASSLAELQTGELFFGEGSRLTVL.

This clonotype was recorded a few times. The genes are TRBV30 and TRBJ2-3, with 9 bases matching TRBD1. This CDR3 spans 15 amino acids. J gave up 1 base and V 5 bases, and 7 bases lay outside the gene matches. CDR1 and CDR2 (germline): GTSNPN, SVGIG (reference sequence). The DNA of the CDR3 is TGTGCCTGGTCCACCGGACAGGGGCGCACAGATACGCAGTATTTT. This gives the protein CAWSTGQGRTDTQYF.

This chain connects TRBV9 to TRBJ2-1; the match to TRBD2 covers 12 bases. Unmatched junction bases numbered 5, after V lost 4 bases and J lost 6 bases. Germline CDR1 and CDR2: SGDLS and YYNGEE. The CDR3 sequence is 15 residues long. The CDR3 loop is CASSLTSGGINEQFF. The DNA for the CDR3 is TGTGCCAGCAGCTTAACTAGCGGGGGGATCAATGAGCAGTTCTTC. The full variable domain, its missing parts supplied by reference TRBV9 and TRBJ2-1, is DSGVTQTPKHLITATGQRVTLRCSPRSGDLSVYWYQQSLDQGLQFLIQYYNGEERAKGNILERFSAQQFPDLHSELNLSSLELGDSALYFCASSLTSGGINEQFFGPGTRLTVL.

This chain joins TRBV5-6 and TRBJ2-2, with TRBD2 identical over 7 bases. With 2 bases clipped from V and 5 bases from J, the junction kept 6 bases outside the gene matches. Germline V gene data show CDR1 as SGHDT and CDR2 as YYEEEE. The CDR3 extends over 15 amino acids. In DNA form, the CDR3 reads TGTGCCAGCAGCTTAGCGGCGGGAGCGACCGGGGAGCTGTTTTTT. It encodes CASSLAAGATGELFF.

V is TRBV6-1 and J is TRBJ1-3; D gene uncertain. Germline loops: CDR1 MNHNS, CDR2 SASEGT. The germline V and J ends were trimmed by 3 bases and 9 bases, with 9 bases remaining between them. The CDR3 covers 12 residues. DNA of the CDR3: TGTGCCAGCAGTGAGTCGTTTGTCACCATATATTTT. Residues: CASSESFVTIYF.

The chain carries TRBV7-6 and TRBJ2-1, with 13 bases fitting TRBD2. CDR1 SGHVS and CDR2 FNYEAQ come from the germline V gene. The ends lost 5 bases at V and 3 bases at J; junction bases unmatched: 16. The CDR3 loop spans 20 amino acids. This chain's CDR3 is CASSGRERTSGSFLYNEQFF. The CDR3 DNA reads TGTGCCAGCAGCGGACGCGAACGGACTAGCGGGAGTTTCCTCTACAATGAGCAGTTCTTC.

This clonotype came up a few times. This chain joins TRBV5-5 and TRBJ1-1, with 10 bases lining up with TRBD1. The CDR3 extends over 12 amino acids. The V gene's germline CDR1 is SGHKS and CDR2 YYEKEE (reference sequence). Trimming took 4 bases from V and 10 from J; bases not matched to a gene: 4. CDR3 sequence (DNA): TGTGCCAGCAGCCACGGGACAGGGGTAGCTTTCTTT. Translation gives CASSHGTGVAFF.

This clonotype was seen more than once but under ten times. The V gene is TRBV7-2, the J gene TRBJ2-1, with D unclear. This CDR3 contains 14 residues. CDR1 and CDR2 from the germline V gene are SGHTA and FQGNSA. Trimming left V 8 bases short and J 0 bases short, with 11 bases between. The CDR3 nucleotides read TGTGCCAGCGGTGAGGCTAGCTCCTACAATGAGCAGTTCTTC. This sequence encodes CASGEASSYNEQFF. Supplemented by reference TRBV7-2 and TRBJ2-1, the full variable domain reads GAGVSQSPSNKVTEKGKDVELRCDPISGHTALYWYRQSLGQGLEFLIYFQGNSAPDKSGLPSDRFSAERTGGSVSTLTIQRTQQEDSAVYLCASGEASSYNEQFFGPGTRLTVL.

This CDR3 reads CASSLGQAVIHEQYF. As DNA, the CDR3 is TGTGCCAGCAGTCTGGGACAGGCGGTAATCCACGAGCAGTACTTC. This rearrangement joins TRBV12-3 or TRBV12-4 to TRBJ2-7, with TRBD1 matching 8 bases. V lost 5 bases to trimming and J lost 5 bases; unmatched junction nucleotides: 11. The CDR3 extends over 15 amino acids.

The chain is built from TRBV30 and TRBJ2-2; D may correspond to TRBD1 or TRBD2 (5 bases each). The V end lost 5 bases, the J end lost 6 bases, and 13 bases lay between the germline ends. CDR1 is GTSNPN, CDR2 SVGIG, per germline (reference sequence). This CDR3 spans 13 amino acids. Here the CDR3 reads CAWGGLKPGELFF. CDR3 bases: TGTGCCTGGGGGGGATTGAAGCCCGGGGAGCTGTTTTTT.

CDR3 nucleotides: TGTGCCAGCAGCTTAGAGGGGGGGACCTACGAGCAGTACTTC. This codes for CASSLEGGTYEQYF. V usage is TRBV7-6 and J usage is TRBJ2-7, with D perhaps TRBD2 (7 bases). Per the germline V gene, CDR1 is SGHVS and CDR2 is FNYEAQ. V lost 1 base to trimming and J lost 2 bases, with 9 bases between them. This CDR3 region has 14 residues.

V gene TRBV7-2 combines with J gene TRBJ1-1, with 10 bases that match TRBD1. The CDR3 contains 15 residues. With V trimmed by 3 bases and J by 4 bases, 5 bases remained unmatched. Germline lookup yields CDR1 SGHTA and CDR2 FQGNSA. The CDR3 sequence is CASSLGQGWVTEAFF. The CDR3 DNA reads TGTGCCAGCAGCTTGGGACAGGGGTGGGTCACTGAAGCTTTCTTT.

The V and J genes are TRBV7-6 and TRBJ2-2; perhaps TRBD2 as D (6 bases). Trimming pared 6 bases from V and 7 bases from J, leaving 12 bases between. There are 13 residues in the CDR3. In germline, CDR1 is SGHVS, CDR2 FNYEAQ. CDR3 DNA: TGTGCCAGCAGTAGCGGATACAACGGGGAGCTGTTTTTT. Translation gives CASSSGYNGELFF.

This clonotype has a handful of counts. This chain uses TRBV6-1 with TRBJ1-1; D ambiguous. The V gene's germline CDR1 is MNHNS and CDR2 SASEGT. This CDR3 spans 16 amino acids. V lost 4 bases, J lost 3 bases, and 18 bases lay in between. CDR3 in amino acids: CASSGGVFGQHTEAFF. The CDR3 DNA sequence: TGTGCCAGCAGTGGAGGTGTATTCGGGCAGCACACTGAAGCTTTCTTT.

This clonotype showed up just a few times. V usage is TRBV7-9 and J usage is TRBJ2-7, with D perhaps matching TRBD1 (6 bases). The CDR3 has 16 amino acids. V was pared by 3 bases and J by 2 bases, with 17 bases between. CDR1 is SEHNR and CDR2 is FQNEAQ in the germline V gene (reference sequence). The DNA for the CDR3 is TGTGCCAGCAGCTTGGGACGAGGGGGTAAGCCCTACGAGCAGTACTTC. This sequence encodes CASSLGRGGKPYEQYF.

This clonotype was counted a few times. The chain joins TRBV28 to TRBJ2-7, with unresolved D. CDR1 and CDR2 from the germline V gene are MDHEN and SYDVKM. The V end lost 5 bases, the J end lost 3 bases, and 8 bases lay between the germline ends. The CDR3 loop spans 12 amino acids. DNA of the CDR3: TGTGCCAGCAGTCGGGTGGACTACGAGCAGTACTTC. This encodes CASSRVDYEQYF.

The CDR3 loop is CASSLVGVLNTEAFF. For the CDR3, the DNA is TGTGCCAGCAGTTTAGTAGGGGTCCTGAACACTGAAGCTTTCTTT. The chain carries TRBV27 and TRBJ1-1; perhaps TRBD1 as D (5 bases). Germline V CDR1 and CDR2: MNHEY, SMNVEV (reference sequence). The V and J ends lost 2 bases and 0 bases respectively, with 10 bases between them. This CDR3 has 15 residues.

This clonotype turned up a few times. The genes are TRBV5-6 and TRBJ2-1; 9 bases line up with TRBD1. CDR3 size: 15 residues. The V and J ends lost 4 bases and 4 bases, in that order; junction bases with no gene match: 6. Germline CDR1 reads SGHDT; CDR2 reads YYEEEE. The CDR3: CASSAGQGQYNEQFF. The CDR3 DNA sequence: TGTGCCAGCAGCGCGGGACAGGGACAGTACAATGAGCAGTTCTTC.

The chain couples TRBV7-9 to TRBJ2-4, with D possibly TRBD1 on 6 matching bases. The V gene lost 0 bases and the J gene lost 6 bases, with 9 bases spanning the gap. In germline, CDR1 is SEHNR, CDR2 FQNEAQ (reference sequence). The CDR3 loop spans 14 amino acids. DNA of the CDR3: TGTGCCAGCAGCTTAGCGCAAGGGGGAAACATTCAGTACTTC. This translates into CASSLAQGGNIQYF.

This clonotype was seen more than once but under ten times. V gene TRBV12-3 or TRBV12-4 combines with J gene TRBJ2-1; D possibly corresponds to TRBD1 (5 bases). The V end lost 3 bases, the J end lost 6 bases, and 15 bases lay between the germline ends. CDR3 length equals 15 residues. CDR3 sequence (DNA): TGTGCCAGCAGTTTCAGGCAGGGCGGCGGCAATGAGCAGTTCTTC. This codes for CASSFRQGGGNEQFF.

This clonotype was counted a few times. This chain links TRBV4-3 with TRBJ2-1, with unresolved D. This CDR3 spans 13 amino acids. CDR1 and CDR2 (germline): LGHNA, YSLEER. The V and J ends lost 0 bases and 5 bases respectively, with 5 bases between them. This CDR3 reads CASSQERNNEQFF. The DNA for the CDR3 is TGCGCCAGCAGCCAAGAAAGGAACAATGAGCAGTTCTTC.

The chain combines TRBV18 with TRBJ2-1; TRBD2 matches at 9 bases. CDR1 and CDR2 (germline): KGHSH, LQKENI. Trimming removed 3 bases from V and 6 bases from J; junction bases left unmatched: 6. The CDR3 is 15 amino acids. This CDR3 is CASSPGGGASNEQFF. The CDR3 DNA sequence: TGTGCCAGCTCACCGGGCGGGGGGGCCAGCAATGAGCAGTTCTTC.

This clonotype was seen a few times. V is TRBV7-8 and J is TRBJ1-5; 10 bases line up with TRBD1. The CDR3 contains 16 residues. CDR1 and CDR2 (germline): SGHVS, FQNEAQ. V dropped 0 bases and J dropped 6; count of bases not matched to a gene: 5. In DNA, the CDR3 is TGTGCCAGCAGCTTAGCCCCGGGACAGGGGATTCAGCCCCAGCATTTT. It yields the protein CASSLAPGQGIQPQHF.

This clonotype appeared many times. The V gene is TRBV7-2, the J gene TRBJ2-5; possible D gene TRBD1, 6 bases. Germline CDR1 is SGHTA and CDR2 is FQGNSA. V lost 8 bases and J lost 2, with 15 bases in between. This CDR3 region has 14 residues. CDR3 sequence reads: CASERRRGQETQYF. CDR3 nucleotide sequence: TGTGCCAGCGAACGACGCAGGGGACAAGAGACCCAGTACTTC.

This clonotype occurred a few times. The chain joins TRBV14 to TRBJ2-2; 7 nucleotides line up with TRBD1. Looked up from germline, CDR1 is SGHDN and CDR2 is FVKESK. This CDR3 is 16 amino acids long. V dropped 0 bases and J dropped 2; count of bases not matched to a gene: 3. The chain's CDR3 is CASSQDQGVNTGELFF. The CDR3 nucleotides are TGTGCCAGCAGCCAAGATCAGGGGGTTAACACCGGGGAGCTGTTTTTT.